This is a list of T cell receptor beta chains from one sample in a study of shared clonotypes between healthy human individuals. The method was immunoSEQ multiplex PCR; TCRdb's version includes in-frame clones alone and lacks a portion of them. The profile covers about 510,000 clones, with around 79% appearing a single time and 10% to 15% taken by the ten largest. Sample: PBMCs. These receptors were collected from a woman aged 35 to 49 in good health. Some clones in this sample may be carry-over from other donors' samples. CDR3s leave out the opening cysteine and the closing phenylalanine or tryptophan. Each record gives: V gene, D gene, CDR3 length, clone size, CDR3 protein. The D gene is left open where the match is weak. Expanded clones get a size class; other rows say once, few or many, or leave the size out.

v_gene: TRBV19
d_gene: -
len: 13
abundance: -
CDR3aa: ASSIAPTPRTEAF

v_gene: TRBV7-2
d_gene: TRBD2
len: 18
abundance: -
CDR3aa: ASSLAREESGRQGTDTQY

v_gene: TRBV4-2
d_gene: TRBD2
len: 15
abundance: -
CDR3aa: ASSLSRGRESAYEQY

v_gene: TRBV9
d_gene: TRBD2
len: 16
abundance: -
CDR3aa: ASSVDLASGTSTDTQY

v_gene: TRBV27
d_gene: -
len: 13
abundance: once
CDR3aa: ASSPMTAAPYEQY

v_gene: TRBV5-4
d_gene: -
len: 12
abundance: -
CDR3aa: ASSLEASEDTQY

v_gene: TRBV14
d_gene: -
len: 13
abundance: few
CDR3aa: ASSPGGGSIYEQY

v_gene: TRBV7-2
d_gene: -
len: 12
abundance: once
CDR3aa: ASSSFRARDGYT

v_gene: TRBV6-6
d_gene: -
len: 12
abundance: -
CDR3aa: ASRANLRNTEAF

v_gene: TRBV11-2
d_gene: TRBD1
len: 11
abundance: -
CDR3aa: ASSQDRGLEQY

v_gene: TRBV4-1
d_gene: -
len: 11
abundance: few
CDR3aa: ASSRDNDQPQH

v_gene: TRBV7-9
d_gene: -
len: 15
abundance: -
CDR3aa: ASSQDPPGEISYEQY

v_gene: TRBV27
d_gene: TRBD2
len: 13
abundance: -
CDR3aa: ASSFGLAGVWTQY

v_gene: TRBV30
d_gene: -
len: 11
abundance: -
CDR3aa: AWAGTPLGTQY

v_gene: TRBV11-3
d_gene: -
len: 12
abundance: -
CDR3aa: ASSLGPNYNEQF

v_gene: TRBV5-1
d_gene: -
len: 13
abundance: once
CDR3aa: ASSLDGQQNQPQH

v_gene: TRBV11-2
d_gene: TRBD2
len: 13
abundance: -
CDR3aa: ASSLGIAGVATQY

v_gene: TRBV2
d_gene: TRBD1
len: 13
abundance: -
CDR3aa: ASSQNRGRQETQY

v_gene: TRBV9
d_gene: -
len: 16
abundance: -
CDR3aa: ASSVDPGSSSGANVLT

v_gene: TRBV9
d_gene: TRBD1
len: 12
abundance: -
CDR3aa: ASSVHATGLGYT

v_gene: TRBV30
d_gene: -
len: 13
abundance: -
CDR3aa: AWKVLSGMNTEAF

v_gene: TRBV5-1
d_gene: -
len: 13
abundance: -
CDR3aa: ASSLGTANTGELF

v_gene: TRBV6-5
d_gene: -
len: 11
abundance: -
CDR3aa: ASSPGRYYEQY

v_gene: TRBV4-1
d_gene: TRBD1
len: 18
abundance: -
CDR3aa: ASSPLAGQGSPKSGNTIY

v_gene: TRBV7-2
d_gene: TRBD1
len: 13
abundance: -
CDR3aa: ASSPEDRTYNEQF

v_gene: TRBV28
d_gene: TRBD2
len: 11
abundance: -
CDR3aa: ASRTSGLETQY

v_gene: TRBV5-1
d_gene: TRBD1
len: 13
abundance: -
CDR3aa: ASSLATGGNTEAF

v_gene: TRBV7-2
d_gene: -
len: 11
abundance: -
CDR3aa: ASSLPRSGEQF

v_gene: TRBV30
d_gene: TRBD2
len: 13
abundance: -
CDR3aa: AWSVRLAGGNEQF

v_gene: TRBV4-1
d_gene: -
len: 13
abundance: -
CDR3aa: ASSLPRQLGETQY

v_gene: TRBV11-2
d_gene: -
len: 16
abundance: -
CDR3aa: ASSLDGPSRQGTDTQY

v_gene: TRBV28
d_gene: -
len: 13
abundance: few
CDR3aa: ASSLTTGPYYGYT

v_gene: TRBV19
d_gene: -
len: 13
abundance: -
CDR3aa: ASSIVGLSSYEQY

v_gene: TRBV2
d_gene: -
len: 14
abundance: -
CDR3aa: ASTSWAGLNTGELF

v_gene: TRBV5-1
d_gene: TRBD2
len: 15
abundance: -
CDR3aa: ASSLALSTGTNYEQY

v_gene: TRBV28
d_gene: -
len: 9
abundance: -
CDR3aa: ASGNTREQY

v_gene: TRBV18
d_gene: -
len: 13
abundance: -
CDR3aa: ASSPMGAGGETQY

v_gene: TRBV5-1
d_gene: -
len: 10
abundance: -
CDR3aa: ASSLGVREQY

v_gene: TRBV6-5
d_gene: -
len: 13
abundance: -
CDR3aa: ASSSRAGSNEKLF

v_gene: TRBV5-1
d_gene: -
len: 12
abundance: -
CDR3aa: ASSLESGANVLT

v_gene: TRBV4-2
d_gene: -
len: 11
abundance: -
CDR3aa: ASSQDSRETQY

v_gene: TRBV29-1
d_gene: TRBD1
len: 11
abundance: -
CDR3aa: SVDEGAGQPQH

v_gene: TRBV11-2
d_gene: TRBD1
len: 13
abundance: -
CDR3aa: ASSFGDRDTDTQY

v_gene: TRBV7-2
d_gene: -
len: 12
abundance: -
CDR3aa: ASSLVSYQETQY

v_gene: TRBV7-3
d_gene: -
len: 10
abundance: many
CDR3aa: ASSSPGEKLF

v_gene: TRBV5-5
d_gene: -
len: 9
abundance: -
CDR3aa: ASIQGYEQY

v_gene: TRBV5-1
d_gene: TRBD1
len: 13
abundance: -
CDR3aa: ASSLGRGMNTEAF

v_gene: TRBV7-9
d_gene: -
len: 15
abundance: -
CDR3aa: ASSFLGTHYSNQPQH

v_gene: TRBV7-9
d_gene: -
len: 10
abundance: once
CDR3aa: ASRPETDTQY